A single TCR beta chain is shown here with its context. The target antigen is unknown. A second PCR, run for about 7 to 11 cycles, used a sample-barcoded 5' primer plus a J-beta primer mix. TCRdb processed the 5' RACE reads anew with MiXCR; each CDR3 protein has one entry. In the table there are about 1.4 million distinct CDR3 sequences, around 59% of which are singletons. The data are from a study of blood T cells in healthy people across ages. The study, taken as a whole, reports: The fall in TCR beta diversity per million T cells was roughly linear with age. Unknown donor CMV status possibly confounded expanded clonotype changes. Researchers report that TCR beta diversity correlated strongly with naive T cell percentage.

V was pared by 4 bases and J by 12 bases, with 19 bases between. The CDR3 has 14 amino acids. Germline V gives CDR1 LNHNV, CDR2 YYDKDF (reference sequence). The clonotype originates from a man between 18 and 35 years old in good health. The sample consisted of blood. The chain links TRBV15 to TRBJ2-1; D is undetermined. The CDR3 reads CATSKRHGADAQFF. CDR3 DNA: TGTGCCACCAGCAAGCGACACGGCGCAGATGCGCAGTTCTTC.